Following are 7 T cell receptor beta chains from one sample sequenced in a study of T cells in Graves' hyperthyroidism and ophthalmopathy. TCR beta CDR3 regions were amplified from RNA transcripts. The TCR CDR3 first-round RT-PCR relied on the HTBI primer set. TCRdb analysed the multiplex PCR reads with MiXCR anew, one entry per CDR3 protein. This sample has 500,000 to 550,000 distinct CDR3 sequences, with about 20% found just once. Sequencing was carried out using blood. The receptors shown here come from a man aged 18 to 35 with Graves' hyperthyroidism.

The genes are TRBV7-2 and TRBJ1-2; tentatively, D is TRBD1 (6 bases). Germline-derived CDR1 and CDR2 are SGHTA and FQGNSA. Trimming removed 2 bases from V and 8 bases from J, with 9 bases in between. CDR3 length: 12 residues. The CDR3 protein is CASSLNREGYTF. DNA for the CDR3: TGTGCCAGCAGCTTAAACAGGGAAGGCTACACCTTC.

The chain joins TRBV5-5 to TRBJ2-7; maybe TRBD1 (5 bases). This CDR3 contains 15 residues. From germline, CDR1 is SGHKS and CDR2 YYEKEE (reference sequence). V was trimmed by 2 bases and J by 3 bases, leaving 15 bases between them. CDR3 amino acids: CASSFVTGRVYEQYF. The CDR3 DNA reads as TGTGCCAGCAGCTTTGTGACCGGCAGGGTCTACGAGCAGTACTTC.

This clonotype was counted ten times or more. J is TRBJ1-1 and V is TRBV7-2; 8 nucleotides line up with TRBD1. This CDR3 contains 16 residues. Germline CDR1 is SGHTA and CDR2 is FQGNSA. Trimming took 5 bases from V and 0 from J; bases not matched to a gene: 8. The CDR3 DNA follows: TGTGCCAGCAGCCCCGGACAGGGCAAAATGAACACTGAAGCTTTCTTT. Translated, it gives CASSPGQGKMNTEAFF.

This clonotype came up many times. V and J are TRBV7-9 and TRBJ1-1; no clear D. Germline CDR1 SEHNR, CDR2 FQNEAQ (reference sequence). The CDR3 has 14 residues. V was cut by 5 bases and J by 11 bases, with 21 bases left in between. DNA of the CDR3: TGTGCCAGCAGCGGGAGGGAGGGCGGCGTTGAGGCTTTCTTT. Encoded protein: CASSGREGGVEAFF.

This chain uses TRBV12-3 or TRBV12-4 with TRBJ2-7; D might be TRBD2 (5 bases). CDR3 length equals 11 residues. V was clipped by 10 bases and J by 7 bases, with 14 bases between them. The CDR3 loop reads CAISSRGEQYF. The DNA for the CDR3 is TGTGCCATCAGCTCCCGAGGGGAGCAGTACTTC.

The V and J genes are TRBV12-3 or TRBV12-4 and TRBJ2-7; D call uncertain. The CDR3 loop spans 14 amino acids. V dropped 7 bases and J dropped 5 bases, with 18 bases sitting between them. For the CDR3, the DNA is TGTGCCAGCACCTTTCAGGCTATCGTCAACGAGCAGTACTTC. Translating it yields CASTFQAIVNEQYF.

This clonotype was picked up many times. The V call is TRBV6-5, the J call TRBJ2-2, with D possibly TRBD2 on 5 matching bases. The CDR3 totals 13 residues. CDR1 is MNHEY and CDR2 is SVGAGI in the germline V gene. V lost 1 base and J 6 bases, leaving 6 bases between the germline ends. The CDR3 sequence is CASSYLGAGELFF. The CDR3 bases are TGTGCCAGCAGTTACTTGGGAGCCGGGGAGCTGTTTTTT.